The subject of this entry is one T cell receptor (beta chain). Its matching antigen is unknown. Libraries of TRB cDNA were made by 5' RACE and carried UMIs. TCRdb re-called the 5' RACE reads; every CDR3 protein appears as one record, without DNA. Reported are approximately 120,000 distinct CDR3 sequences; the ten largest clones contain around 0.36%. This sample was taken from a study of CXCR3-negative and CXCR3-positive naive CD8 T cells. The study's findings and limits: Comparison of naive cells showed more hydrophobic TRB CDR3s in CXCR3-positive than in CXCR3-negative naive cells.

Per germline, CDR1 MDHEN and CDR2 SYDVKM. This CDR3 has 16 amino acids. The sequencing input was naive CXCR3+ CD8+ T cells from blood. Subset noted: CD45RO-CCR7+CD27+CD95- naive CD8+ T cells expressing CXCR3 (TNR3+). V usage is TRBV28 and J usage is TRBJ2-1; the D call of TRBD1 rests on TCRdb alone, since no DNA is present to check it. The clonotype originates from a human donor in good health. Some clones in this sample may be carry-over from other donors' samples. CDR3: CASSFVGGSSYNEQFF.